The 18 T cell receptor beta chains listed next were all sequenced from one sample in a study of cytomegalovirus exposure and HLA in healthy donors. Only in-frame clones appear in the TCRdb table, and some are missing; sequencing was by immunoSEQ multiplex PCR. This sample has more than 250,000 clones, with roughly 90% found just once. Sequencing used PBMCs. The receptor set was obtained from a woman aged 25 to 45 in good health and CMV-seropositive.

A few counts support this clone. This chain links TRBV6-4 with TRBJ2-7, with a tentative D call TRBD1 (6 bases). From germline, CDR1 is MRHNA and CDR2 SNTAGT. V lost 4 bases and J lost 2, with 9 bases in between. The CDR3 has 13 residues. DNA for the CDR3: TGTGCCAGCAGTGGGGACAAGGCCTACGAGCAGTACTTC. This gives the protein CASSGDKAYEQYF.

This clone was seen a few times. The CDR3 spells CASSLADEQFF. The DNA of the CDR3 is TGCGCCAGCAGCCTGGCGGATGAGCAGTTCTTC. The chain couples TRBV5-1 to TRBJ2-1; no clear D gene. Germline V gene sequence: CDR1 SGHRS, CDR2 YFSETQ. This CDR3 is built from 11 residues. With 4 bases removed from V and 8 bases from J, the gap between germline ends came to 7 bases. Drawing the rest from reference TRBV5-1 and TRBJ2-1, the complete variable domain is KAGVTQTPRYLIKTRGQQVTLSCSPISGHRSVSWYQQTPGQGLQFLFEYFSETQRNKGNFPGRFSGRQFSNSRSEMNVSTLELGDSALYLCASSLADEQFFGPGTRLTVL.

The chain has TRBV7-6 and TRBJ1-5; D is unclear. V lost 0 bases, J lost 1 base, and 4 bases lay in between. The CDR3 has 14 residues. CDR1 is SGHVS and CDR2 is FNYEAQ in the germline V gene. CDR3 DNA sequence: TGTGCCAGCAGCTTAGCGGAAAGCAATCAGCCCCAGCATTTT. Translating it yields CASSLAESNQPQHF. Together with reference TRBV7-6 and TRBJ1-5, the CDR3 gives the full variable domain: GAGVSQSPRYKVTKRGQDVALRCDPISGHVSLYWYRQALGQGPEFLTYFNYEAQQDKSGLPNDRFSAERPEGSISTLTIQRTEQRDSAMYRCASSLAESNQPQHFGDGTRLSIL.

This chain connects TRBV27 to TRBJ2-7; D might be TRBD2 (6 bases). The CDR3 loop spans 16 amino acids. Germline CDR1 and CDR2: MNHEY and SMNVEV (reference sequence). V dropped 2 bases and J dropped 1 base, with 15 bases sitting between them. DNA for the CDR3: TGTGCCAGCAGTTTAACCGGGACTCTCCGTTCCTACGAGCAGTACTTC. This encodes CASSLTGTLRSYEQYF.

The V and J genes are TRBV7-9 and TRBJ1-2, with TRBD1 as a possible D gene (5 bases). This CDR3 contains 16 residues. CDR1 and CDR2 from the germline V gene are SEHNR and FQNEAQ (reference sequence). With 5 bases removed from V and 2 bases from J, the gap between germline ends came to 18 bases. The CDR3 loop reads CASSRDLGAKNYGYTF. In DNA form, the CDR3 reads TGTGCCAGCAGCCGCGACCTAGGGGCTAAGAACTATGGCTACACCTTC.

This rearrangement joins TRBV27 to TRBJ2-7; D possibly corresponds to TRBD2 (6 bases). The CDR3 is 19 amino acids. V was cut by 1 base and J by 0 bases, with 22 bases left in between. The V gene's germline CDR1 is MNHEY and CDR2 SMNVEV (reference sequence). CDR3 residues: CASSLFGSGAATASYEQYF. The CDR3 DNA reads TGTGCCAGCAGTTTATTCGGTAGCGGAGCCGCAACCGCCTCCTACGAGCAGTACTTC.

The CDR3 DNA sequence: TGCGCCAGCAGCCAAGATGAACGACAGGGGTACGAGCAGTACTTC. It codes for CASSQDERQGYEQYF. The chain uses TRBV4-1 and TRBJ2-7; 8 bases align to TRBD1. V gave up 0 bases and J gave up 4 bases; unmatched junction bases: 5. The V gene's germline CDR1 is MGHRA and CDR2 YSYEKL. This CDR3 has 15 amino acids.

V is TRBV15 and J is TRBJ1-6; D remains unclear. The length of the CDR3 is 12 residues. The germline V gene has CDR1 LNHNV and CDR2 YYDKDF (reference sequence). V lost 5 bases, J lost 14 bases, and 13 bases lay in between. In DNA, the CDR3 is TGTGCCACCAGCTTGGATCCGGGAGCCCTCCACTTT. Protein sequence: CATSLDPGALHF.

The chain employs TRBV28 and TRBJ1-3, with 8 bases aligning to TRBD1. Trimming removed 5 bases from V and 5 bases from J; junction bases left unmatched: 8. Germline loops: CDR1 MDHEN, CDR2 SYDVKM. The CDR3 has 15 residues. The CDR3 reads CASSPWTGLRNTIYF. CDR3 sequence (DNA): TGTGCCAGCAGTCCCTGGACAGGGTTAAGAAACACCATATATTTT.

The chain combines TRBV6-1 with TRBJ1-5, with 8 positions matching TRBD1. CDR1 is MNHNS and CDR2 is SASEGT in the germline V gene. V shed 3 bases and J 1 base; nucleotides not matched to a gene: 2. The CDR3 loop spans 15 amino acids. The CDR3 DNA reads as TGTGCCAGCAGTGAGCAGGGGGCGAGCAATCAGCCCCAGCATTTT. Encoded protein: CASSEQGASNQPQHF.

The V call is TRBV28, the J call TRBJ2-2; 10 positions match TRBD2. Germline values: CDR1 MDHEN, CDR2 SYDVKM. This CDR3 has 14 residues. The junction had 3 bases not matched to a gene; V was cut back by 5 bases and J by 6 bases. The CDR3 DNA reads TGTGCCAGCAGTGCACTAGCGGGGCCCGGGGAGCTGTTTTTT. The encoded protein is CASSALAGPGELFF.

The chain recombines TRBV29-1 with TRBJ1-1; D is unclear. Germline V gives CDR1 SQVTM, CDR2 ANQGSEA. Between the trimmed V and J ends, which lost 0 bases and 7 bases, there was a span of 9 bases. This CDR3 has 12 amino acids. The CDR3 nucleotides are TGCAGCGTTGAAGAAATTTCGCTTGAAGCTTTCTTT. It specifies CSVEEISLEAFF.

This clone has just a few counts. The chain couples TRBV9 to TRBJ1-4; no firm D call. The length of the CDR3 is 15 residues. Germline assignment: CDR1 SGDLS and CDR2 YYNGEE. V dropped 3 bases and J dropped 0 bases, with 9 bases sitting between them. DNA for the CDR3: TGTGCCAGCAGCGGGTCGGCGGCAACTAATGAAAAACTGTTTTTT. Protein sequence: CASSGSAATNEKLFF.

CDR3 sequence: CASSLDGGGGYTF. As DNA, the CDR3 is TGCGCCAGCAGCTTGGACGGGGGTGGTGGCTACACCTTC. The chain is built from TRBV5-1 and TRBJ1-2, with D maybe TRBD1 (5 bases). Germline CDR1 is SGHRS and CDR2 is YFSETQ. Trimming removed 0 bases from V and 7 bases from J, with 10 bases in between. The CDR3 runs 13 residues.

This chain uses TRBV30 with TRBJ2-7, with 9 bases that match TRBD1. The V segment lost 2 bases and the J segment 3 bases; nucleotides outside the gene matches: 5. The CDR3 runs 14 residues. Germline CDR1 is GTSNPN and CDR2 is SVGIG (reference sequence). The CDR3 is CAWSIGTGYYEQYF. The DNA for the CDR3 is TGTGCCTGGAGTATTGGGACAGGGTACTACGAGCAGTACTTC.

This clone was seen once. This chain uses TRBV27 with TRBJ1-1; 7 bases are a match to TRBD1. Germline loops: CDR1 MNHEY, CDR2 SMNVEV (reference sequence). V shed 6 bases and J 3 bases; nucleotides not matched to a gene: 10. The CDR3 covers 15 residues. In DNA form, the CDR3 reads TGTGCCAGCAGCGACAGGGCCCTAAGGGACACTGAAGCTTTCTTT. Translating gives CASSDRALRDTEAFF.

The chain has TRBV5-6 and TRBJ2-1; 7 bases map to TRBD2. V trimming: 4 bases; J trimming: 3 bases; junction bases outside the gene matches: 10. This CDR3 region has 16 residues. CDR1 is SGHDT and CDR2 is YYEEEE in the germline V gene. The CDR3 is CASSEPGTNFYNEQFF. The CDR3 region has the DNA TGTGCCAGCAGCGAACCCGGGACTAATTTCTACAATGAGCAGTTCTTC.

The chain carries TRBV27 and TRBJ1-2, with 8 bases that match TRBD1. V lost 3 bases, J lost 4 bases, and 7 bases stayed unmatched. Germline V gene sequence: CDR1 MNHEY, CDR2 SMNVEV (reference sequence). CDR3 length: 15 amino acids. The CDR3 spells CASSFRDRPLYGYTF. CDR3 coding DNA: TGTGCCAGCAGTTTTAGGGACAGGCCTCTCTATGGCTACACCTTC.